These 29 T cell receptor beta chains share one sample of origin, sequenced in a study of Ad26.COV2.S vaccination and SARS-CoV-2 variants. Data came from immunoSEQ multiplex PCR; TCRdb stores just in-frame clones and leaves some out. Among 200,000 to 300,000 clones, roughly 90% were seen once, and the ten largest hold about 10%. Treatment denoted: roughly 19 received Ad26.COV2.S at low or high dose, single or two shots; 5 received placebo; per-sample allocation not given. Collection of samples fell on day 63 after the first vaccine or placebo injection. The sequencing used peripheral blood, collected in a trial of Ad26.COV2.S vaccine versus placebo. The receptor set was obtained from a person between 18 and 65 years old who received the Ad26.COV2.S COVID-19 vaccine or a placebo.

V and J are TRBV2 and TRBJ2-3, with D uncertain. Germline CDR1 reads SNHLY; CDR2 reads FYNNEI. V dropped 4 bases and J dropped 1 base, with 9 bases sitting between them. This CDR3 is built from 14 residues. CDR3 DNA: TGTGCCAGCAGTGGACGCCGGGGCACAGATACGCAGTATTTT. It specifies CASSGRRGTDTQYF.

V is TRBV7-2 and J is TRBJ1-2; TRBD1 agrees at 8 bases. The CDR3 covers 17 residues. Unmatched junction bases numbered 14, after V lost 7 bases and J lost 1 base. Germline V CDR1 and CDR2: SGHTA, FQGNSA. The CDR3 is CASTQRVTGARNYGYTF. The CDR3, as DNA: TGTGCCAGCACCCAAAGGGTGACAGGGGCACGTAACTATGGCTACACCTTC.

The chain carries TRBV3-1 (or the pseudogene TRBV3-2) and TRBJ2-7, with 7 nucleotides matching TRBD2. J was trimmed by 2 bases and V by 0 bases; bases with no gene match: 10. Germline V lookup: CDR1 LGHDT, CDR2 YNNKEL (reference sequence). The CDR3 has 17 amino acids. In DNA, the CDR3 is TGTGCCAGCAGCCAAGATGTTAGGGCTAGCGGTACCTACGAGCAGTACTTC. Its translation: CASSQDVRASGTYEQYF.

The rearrangement links TRBV5-6 to TRBJ2-7; no reliable D call. The CDR3 totals 14 residues. Trimming shortened V by 0 bases and J by 2 bases, and 9 bases separated the two germline ends. From germline, CDR1 is SGHDT and CDR2 YYEEEE. CDR3 loop: CASSLGLITYEQYF. DNA for the CDR3: TGTGCCAGCAGCTTGGGACTGATTACCTACGAGCAGTACTTC.

In DNA form, the CDR3 reads TGTGCCAGCAGCTCCGGACAGGGGAAAGTGAACTATGGCTACACCTTC. Its translation: CASSSGQGKVNYGYTF. The chain recombines TRBV7-9 with TRBJ1-2; 9 bases fit TRBD1. Germline V gene sequence: CDR1 SEHNR, CDR2 FQNEAQ (reference sequence). Unmatched junction bases numbered 8, after V lost 4 bases and J lost 2 bases. The CDR3 has 16 amino acids.

This rearrangement joins TRBV5-1 to TRBJ2-7, with a tentative D call TRBD1 (5 bases). The CDR3 consists of 15 residues. The germline V gene encodes CDR1 SGHRS and CDR2 YFSETQ. V was cut by 4 bases and J by 6 bases, with 20 bases left in between. CDR3 sequence (DNA): TGCGCCAGCAGCCCCTCCGACAGTTTTGTCTCCGAGCAGTACTTC. It codes for CASSPSDSFVSEQYF.

V and J are TRBV7-9 and TRBJ2-5; no definite D call. The CDR3 spans 13 residues. V gave up 4 bases and J gave up 2 bases, with 8 bases separating them. Germline V CDR1 and CDR2: SEHNR, FQNEAQ (reference sequence). DNA of the CDR3: TGTGCCAGCAGCTCCACGTCTCAAGAGACCCAGTACTTC. Translation: CASSSTSQETQYF.

The chain couples TRBV12-3 or TRBV12-4 to TRBJ2-1; D not certain. There are 12 residues in the CDR3. V was clipped by 6 bases and J by 6 bases, with 9 bases between them. CDR3 sequence (DNA): TGTGCCAGCAGCTTCTTTTCCAATGAGCAGTTCTTC. This translates into CASSFFSNEQFF.

Here the CDR3 DNA reads TGTGCCAGCAGTTCCCGACAGGGTCTCACAGATACGCAGTATTTT. Protein sequence: CASSSRQGLTDTQYF. The chain is built from TRBV28 and TRBJ2-3; 7 positions agree with TRBD1. CDR1 and CDR2 from the germline V gene are MDHEN and SYDVKM. Germline trimming cut 4 bases from V and 2 bases from J; bases unmatched to any gene: 6. CDR3 length: 15 residues.

This chain connects TRBV7-2 to TRBJ2-7, with TRBD2 matching over 8 bases. The germline V gene encodes CDR1 SGHTA and CDR2 FQGNSA. The V and J ends lost 1 base and 6 bases, in that order; junction bases with no gene match: 5. The length of the CDR3 is 14 residues. CDR3 in amino acids: CASSLVGLVSEQYF. The CDR3 DNA is TGTGCCAGCAGCTTAGTGGGACTAGTAAGCGAGCAGTACTTC. Variable domain in full (rest from reference TRBV7-2 and TRBJ2-7): GAGVSQSPSNKVTEKGKDVELRCDPISGHTALYWYRQSLGQGLEFLIYFQGNSAPDKSGLPSDRFSAERTGGSVSTLTIQRTQQEDSAVYLCASSLVGLVSEQYFGPGTRLTVT.

This clone came up a few times. This sequence joins TRBV11-1 and TRBJ2-1, with 8 bases identical to TRBD2. Germline V gene lookup returns CDR1 SGHAT and CDR2 FQDESV (reference sequence). The CDR3 is 14 residues long. V gave up 4 bases and J gave up 7 bases; unmatched junction bases: 6. The CDR3 DNA sequence: TGTGCCAGCAGCTCGGGACTAGATAGGAATGAGCAGTTCTTC. Translation: CASSSGLDRNEQFF.

The chain employs TRBV5-4 and TRBJ2-7; a possible D gene is TRBD1 (7 bases). V shed 4 bases and J shed 2 bases, with 13 bases lying between them. Germline CDR1 is SGHNT and CDR2 is YYREEE (reference sequence). The CDR3 loop spans 14 amino acids. CDR3 nucleotides: TGTGCCAGCAGCAGAGCAGGGGGGACCTACGAGCAGTACTTC. It encodes CASSRAGGTYEQYF.

The chain is built from TRBV5-1 and TRBJ1-2; the D gene is possibly TRBD1 (5 bases). The CDR3 consists of 12 residues. With 4 bases removed from V and 3 bases from J, the gap between germline ends came to 7 bases. Germline V gives CDR1 SGHRS, CDR2 YFSETQ. CDR3 in DNA: TGCGCCAGCAGCGGGGGTTACTATGGCTACACCTTC. It codes for CASSGGYYGYTF.

V and J are TRBV28 and TRBJ2-3; 8 bases align to TRBD2. Losses at the gene ends were 5 bases for V and 3 bases for J; bases not matched to a gene: 10. This CDR3 contains 16 residues. Germline V gene sequence: CDR1 MDHEN, CDR2 SYDVKM. CDR3 nucleotides: TGTGCCAGCAGTCTCAAGCCGGGACTAGTTACAGATACGCAGTATTTT. Amino acids: CASSLKPGLVTDTQYF.

CDR3 sequence (DNA): TGTGCCAGCTCACCTAAGGGGATTACGACAGATACGCAGTATTTT. Its protein is CASSPKGITTDTQYF. This sequence joins TRBV18 and TRBJ2-3; D might be TRBD1 (5 bases). The CDR3 runs 15 residues. Germline assignment: CDR1 KGHSH and CDR2 LQKENI. Trimming removed 3 bases from V and 3 bases from J, with 13 bases in between.

The chain joins TRBV5-5 to TRBJ1-1; D is undetermined. CDR3 length: 13 residues. Per the germline V gene, CDR1 is SGHKS and CDR2 is YYEKEE (reference sequence). The V end lost 1 base, the J end lost 1 base, and 5 bases lay between the germline ends. The CDR3 DNA reads TGTGCCAGCAGCTTGACGACGAACACTGAAGCTTTCTTT. Translation: CASSLTTNTEAFF.

The rearrangement links TRBV6-5 to TRBJ2-1, with no clear D. CDR3 length: 13 amino acids. Per the germline V gene, CDR1 is MNHEY and CDR2 is SVGAGI. The V and J ends lost 2 bases and 15 bases respectively, with 17 bases between them. The CDR3 bases are TGTGCCAGCAGTTACGAGTATGACACCTGGGCGTTCTTC. Protein: CASSYEYDTWAFF.

The chain couples TRBV7-8 to TRBJ2-3, with D hard to call. V lost 3 bases and J lost 0, with 10 bases in between. The CDR3 contains 15 residues. CDR1 and CDR2 from the germline V gene are SGHVS and FQNEAQ. CDR3 loop: CASSFIGSSTDTQYF. In DNA form, the CDR3 reads TGTGCCAGCAGCTTCATCGGATCTAGCACAGATACGCAGTATTTT. The full variable domain, with the rest looked up from reference TRBV7-8 and TRBJ2-3, is GAGVSQSPRYKVAKRGQDVALRCDPISGHVSLFWYQQALGQGPEFLTYFQNEAQLDKSGLPSDRFFAERPEGSVSTLKIQRTQQEDSAVYLCASSFIGSSTDTQYFGPGTRLTVL.

On this clone: One end of the junction varies from germline; a read error may be responsible. The chain recombines TRBV4-1 with TRBJ1-1; D gene ambiguous. CDR1 is MGHRA, CDR2 YSYEKL, per germline. The CDR3 covers 11 residues. The CDR3, as DNA: TGCGCCAGCAGCCAAGAGCAAAGGCCACTCTTT. Amino acids: CASSQEQRPLF.

This chain links TRBV9 with TRBJ2-5; D may be TRBD1 (6 bases). This CDR3 is 14 amino acids long. Per germline, CDR1 SGDLS and CDR2 YYNGEE. V lost 3 bases and J lost 1, with 10 bases in between. CDR3 region: CASSARGFQETQYF. In nucleotides, the CDR3 is TGTGCCAGCAGCGCAAGGGGGTTCCAAGAGACCCAGTACTTC. The variable domain in full, with the rest retrieved from reference TRBV9 and TRBJ2-5, is DSGVTQTPKHLITATGQRVTLRCSPRSGDLSVYWYQQSLDQGLQFLIQYYNGEERAKGNILERFSAQQFPDLHSELNLSSLELGDSALYFCASSARGFQETQYFGPGTRLLVL.

This clone is a singleton in its sample. This sequence joins TRBV10-3 and TRBJ2-7, with 7 positions matching TRBD2. CDR1 is ENHRY and CDR2 is SYGVKD in the germline V gene. Unmatched junction bases numbered 9, after V lost 10 bases and J lost 0 bases. The CDR3 has 14 residues. The CDR3 is CATMGLAASYEQYF. In DNA, the CDR3 is TGTGCCACCATGGGGCTAGCGGCCTCCTACGAGCAGTACTTC.

The chain has TRBV9 and TRBJ1-6; tentatively, D is TRBD1 (5 bases). Trimming shortened V by 0 bases and J by 8 bases, and 9 bases separated the two germline ends. The length of the CDR3 is 14 residues. From germline, CDR1 is SGDLS and CDR2 YYNGEE. Written as DNA, the CDR3 is TGTGCCAGCAGCGTAGGGGGGGTAGATTCACCCCTCCACTTT. Amino acid sequence: CASSVGGVDSPLHF. Combining the CDR3 with reference TRBV9 and TRBJ1-6 gives the whole variable domain DSGVTQTPKHLITATGQRVTLRCSPRSGDLSVYWYQQSLDQGLQFLIQYYNGEERAKGNILERFSAQQFPDLHSELNLSSLELGDSALYFCASSVGGVDSPLHFGNGTRLTVT.

V gene TRBV15 combines with J gene TRBJ2-7, with TRBD2 matching 7 bases. V dropped 0 bases and J dropped 0; count of bases not matched to a gene: 8. The CDR3 totals 17 residues. CDR1 and CDR2 (germline): LNHNV, YYDKDF (reference sequence). In DNA form, the CDR3 reads TGTGCCACCAGCAGAGAGGCAGGGAGGGGCAGCTCCTACGAGCAGTACTTC. Residues: CATSREAGRGSSYEQYF.

The chain is built from TRBV4-1 and TRBJ2-4; D is unresolved. There are 15 residues in the CDR3. V lost 5 bases, J lost 0 bases, and 11 bases lay in between. CDR1 is MGHRA and CDR2 is YSYEKL in the germline V gene. The CDR3 spells CASSAKSLAKNIQYF. The CDR3 DNA follows: TGCGCCAGCAGCGCTAAATCCCTAGCCAAAAACATTCAGTACTTC.

The chain uses TRBV28 and TRBJ2-3; possible D gene TRBD2, 5 bases. CDR3 length: 15 amino acids. CDR1 and CDR2 (germline): MDHEN, SYDVKM. V was cut by 5 bases and J by 5 bases, with 17 bases left in between. CDR3 sequence (DNA): TGTGCCAGCAGTGCCGGAGGTGGGCCGGGAGATACGCAGTATTTT. Its translation: CASSAGGGPGDTQYF.

This sequence joins TRBV9 and TRBJ1-1, with D tentatively TRBD1 (6 bases). The germline CDR1 and CDR2 sequences are SGDLS and YYNGEE. There are 15 residues in the CDR3. The V and J ends lost 6 bases and 2 bases respectively, with 17 bases between them. The CDR3: CASTRIGGRNTEAFF. CDR3 nucleotide sequence: TGTGCCAGCACCAGAATCGGGGGCCGAAACACTGAAGCTTTCTTT. The variable domain in full, completed from reference TRBV9 and TRBJ1-1, reads DSGVTQTPKHLITATGQRVTLRCSPRSGDLSVYWYQQSLDQGLQFLIQYYNGEERAKGNILERFSAQQFPDLHSELNLSSLELGDSALYFCASTRIGGRNTEAFFGQGTRLTVV.

This clone was seen more than once but under ten times. The chain is built from TRBV6-2 or TRBV6-3 and TRBJ1-3; no definite D call. Germline-derived CDR1 and CDR2 are MNHEY and SVGEGT. V dropped 2 bases and J dropped 0 bases, with 8 bases sitting between them. The CDR3 is 15 residues long. Written as DNA, the CDR3 is TGTGCCAGCAGTTACAGGAGAATCTCTGGAAACACCATATATTTT. It specifies CASSYRRISGNTIYF.

V gene TRBV27 combines with J gene TRBJ2-3; TRBD2 matches 15 bases. Germline CDR1 reads MNHEY; CDR2 reads SMNVEV (reference sequence). CDR3 length equals 18 residues. Trimming at V came to 5 bases and at J to 3 bases, leaving 9 bases not matched to a gene. The CDR3 reads CASSQGLAGGLMTDTQYF. The DNA for the CDR3 is TGTGCCAGCAGTCAGGGACTAGCGGGGGGCCTGATGACAGATACGCAGTATTTT.

This chain uses TRBV19 with TRBJ2-5, with a possible D match to TRBD1 (7 bases). The CDR3 has 15 amino acids. Germline CDR1 is LNHDA and CDR2 is SQIVND (reference sequence). Trimming pared 7 bases from V and 2 bases from J, leaving 17 bases between. The CDR3 coding sequence is TGTGCCAGTACCCCCGCAGGGGGAGGTCAAGAGACCCAGTACTTC. Translating it yields CASTPAGGGQETQYF.